This T cell receptor (beta chain) stems from a study of cytomegalovirus exposure and HLA in healthy donors. The PCR made use of 60 Vbeta and 13 Jbeta primers. The data were produced by immunoSEQ multiplex PCR, yet TCRdb's version contains in-frame clones alone and is incomplete. The data show fewer than 130,000 clones, approximately 82% seen once. The germline CDR1 and CDR2 sequences are SGHVS and FNYEAQ. CDR3 length: 15 amino acids. With V trimmed by 3 bases and J by 6 bases, 7 bases remained unmatched. Specimen: PBMCs. J is TRBJ2-7 and V is TRBV7-6, with 11 bases identical to TRBD1. The receptor's source is a man aged 25-45 years in good health and CMV-seropositive. CDR3 DNA: TGTGCCAGCAGCTTTACCCCCGGGACAGGGGGCGAGCAGTACTTC. Translated, it gives CASSFTPGTGGEQYF.